This is a list of T cell receptor beta chains from one sample in a study of T cells after yellow fever vaccination. TCRdb reprocessed the 5' RACE reads via MiXCR and lists one record per CDR3 protein. This sample has 340,000 or so distinct CDR3 sequences, with roughly an eighth found just once. The material sequenced was CD4+ T cells sorted from PBMCs, taken 15 days after the yellow fever booster vaccination. These receptors were collected from a man between 18 and 35 years old who received the YFV17D yellow fever vaccine. CDR3s include the opening cysteine and the closing phenylalanine or tryptophan. A D gene is named only where the DNA matches it firmly. Clone size is not always given. Where it is, it says once, few, many or a class for expanded clones.

TGCAGTGCTAGAACATATTCGACTAGTTTAAGCCATGAGCAGTTCTTC,CSARTYSTSLSHEQFF,NA,NA,TRBV20-1,TRBJ2-1
TGCAGCGTCAGTGTTAACAGGGGGCGTGTCACCGGGGAGCTGTTTTTT,CSVSVNRGRVTGELFF,TRBD1,few,TRBV29-1,TRBJ2-2
TGTGCCAGCAGCTGGGACTCCTACGAGCAGTACTTC,CASSWDSYEQYF,NA,many,TRBV5-6,TRBJ2-7
TGCGCCAGCAGCTTGGACGGACAGGCTCTTAATGAAAAACTGTTTTTT,CASSLDGQALNEKLFF,TRBD1,few,TRBV5-1,TRBJ1-4
TGTGCCAGCAGTTACCTCCGGGACAGGGGGCGTGAGACCCAGTACTTC,CASSYLRDRGRETQYF,TRBD1,NA,TRBV6-2/TRBV6-3,TRBJ2-5
TGCAGTGCTAGTTTAGGGCCCAATGAGCAGTTCTTC,CSASLGPNEQFF,NA,few,TRBV20-1,TRBJ2-1
TGTGCCAGCAGTTCCGACCCCCGCACGGGGCGCACAGATACGCAGTATTTT,CASSSDPRTGRTDTQYF,NA,NA,TRBV6-6,TRBJ2-3
TGTGCCAGCAGCTCCTCGGCGGGCGGCTACACCTTC,CASSSSAGGYTF,NA,NA,TRBV7-2,TRBJ1-2
TGTGCCAGCAGCACCGGCGGTAGCACAGATACGCAGTATTTT,CASSTGGSTDTQYF,NA,NA,TRBV7-6,TRBJ2-3
TGTGCCAGCAGCCAAGTATCTGGACAGGGTAATACCGGGGAGCTGTTTTTT,CASSQVSGQGNTGELFF,TRBD1,NA,TRBV4-2,TRBJ2-2
TGTGCCAGCAGCGAGGGGTTTTTAGCCAAAAACATTCAGTACTTC,CASSEGFLAKNIQYF,NA,NA,TRBV7-8,TRBJ2-4
TGCGCCAGCAGCCACGCAGGGATAAAGGGCAATGAGCAGTTCTTC,CASSHAGIKGNEQFF,NA,NA,TRBV4-3,TRBJ2-1
TGCAGTGCTAGAGCAATCTTGACCCAGTACTTC,CSARAILTQYF,NA,few,TRBV20-1,TRBJ2-5
TGTGCCAGCAGCTTAGGGACAGGGGCCTTTTCGAACACTGAAGCTTTCTTT,CASSLGTGAFSNTEAFF,TRBD1,NA,TRBV7-2,TRBJ1-1
TGCGCCAGCAGCTTGAGTCCGCGGGGGGCCTACGAGCAGTACTTC,CASSLSPRGAYEQYF,TRBD2,many,TRBV5-1,TRBJ2-7
TGTGCCAGCAGGGAGGGGACAATTAATGAAAAACTGTTTTTT,CASREGTINEKLFF,NA,NA,TRBV6-1,TRBJ1-4
TGTGCCGCAATCGTTCTAGGGTCTGAAGCTTTCTTT,CAAIVLGSEAFF,NA,few,TRBV12-3/TRBV12-4,TRBJ1-1
TGTGCCAGCAGCTCCGCGGGGGGGACCTACGAGCAGTACTTC,CASSSAGGTYEQYF,TRBD2,many,TRBV5-6,TRBJ2-7
TGTGCCATCAGTGAGCCCGGGACAGGGAACTACGAGCAGTACTTC,CAISEPGTGNYEQYF,TRBD1,NA,TRBV10-3,TRBJ2-7
TGCAGTGCTACCCCCGGGGGAGGGGGATACAATGAGCAGTTCTTC,CSATPGGGGYNEQFF,NA,NA,TRBV20-1,TRBJ2-1
TGCAGTGCTAGGAAGGTGGTCAATCAGCCCCAGCATTTT,CSARKVVNQPQHF,NA,NA,TRBV20-1,TRBJ1-5
TGCGCCAGCAGCTTAGGCCTAGAGGTGGGAGAGACCCAGTACTTC,CASSLGLEVGETQYF,NA,many,TRBV5-1,TRBJ2-5